The entry below describes one TCR beta chain. Its target is unknown. This entry comes from a study of cytomegalovirus exposure and HLA in healthy donors. General study points: Per published accounts, TCR beta sequences correctly predicted the HLA-A and HLA-B alleles of most subjects. Highly shared sequence variants in one cluster were likely a sequencing artifact. Beyond CMV serostatus, there was no information to go on about immune exposure.

Use of 60 Vbeta and 13 Jbeta primers characterized the PCR. Sequencing was performed with immunoSEQ multiplex PCR; in TCRdb, only in-frame clones are kept and a portion is missing. The profile shows fewer than 200,000 clones, 80% of them singletons. Germline assignment: CDR1 LNHDA and CDR2 SQIVND (reference sequence). After removal of 8 bases from V and 3 bases from J, the junction contained 4 bases not matched to a gene. CDR3 length: 14 amino acids. The source of this sequence is a woman aged 45-65 years in good health and CMV-seropositive. The sample comprised PBMCs. This sequence joins TRBV19 and TRBJ2-3; 11 positions agree with TRBD2. CDR3 DNA: TGTGCCAGTGGGTCTAGCGGGAGGACAGATACGCAGTATTTT. Its protein product is CASGSSGRTDTQYF.